These 13 T cell receptor beta chains share one sample of origin, sequenced in a study of blood T cell repertoires in COVID-19. Sequenced by immunoSEQ multiplex PCR; TCRdb stores in-frame clones only, minus some. The table has hundreds of thousands of clones, around 89% seen once; the top ten hold 2.4%. The specimen was PBMCs or T cells enriched from blood (not recorded which). The origin of the receptors is a woman aged 18-30 years who had recovered from COVID-19.

This chain's CDR3 is CASSIRGRKNNEQFF. The CDR3 DNA follows: TGTGCCAGTAGTATTCGGGGGAGGAAGAACAATGAGCAGTTCTTC. V is TRBV19 and J is TRBJ2-1; weak D call: TRBD2 (6 bases). This CDR3 has 15 residues. Trimming removed 3 bases at V and 5 bases at J, with 14 bases between. Germline CDR1 reads LNHDA; CDR2 reads SQIVND (reference sequence). The variable domain in full, with the rest retrieved from reference TRBV19 and TRBJ2-1, is DGGITQSPKYLFRKEGQNVTLSCEQNLNHDAMYWYRQDPGQGLRLIYYSQIVNDFQKGDIAEGYSVSREKKESFPLTVTSAQKNPTAFYLCASSIRGRKNNEQFFGPGTRLTVL.

V and J are TRBV27 and TRBJ2-7; no clear D. The CDR3 is made up of 14 amino acids. Germline CDR1 MNHEY, CDR2 SMNVEV (reference sequence). Trimming removed 3 bases at V and 5 bases at J, with 14 bases between. The CDR3 region is CASSFGSSTNEQYF. In nucleotides, the CDR3 is TGTGCCAGCAGTTTTGGGTCTAGTACGAACGAGCAGTACTTC.

This chain joins TRBV12-3 or TRBV12-4 and TRBJ1-1; D remains unclear. V dropped 1 base and J dropped 7 bases, with 10 bases sitting between them. This CDR3 region has 13 residues. CDR3 amino acids: CASSLGEGSEAFF. The DNA for the CDR3 is TGTGCCAGCAGTTTAGGCGAGGGAAGTGAAGCTTTCTTT.

The V and J genes are TRBV5-1 and TRBJ1-2; no definite D call. CDR1 is SGHRS, CDR2 YFSETQ, per germline. V shed 4 bases and J shed 3 bases, with 16 bases lying between them. This CDR3 is 15 amino acids long. The CDR3 is CASSPTRALDYGYTF. The CDR3 DNA is TGCGCCAGCAGCCCCACGAGGGCGCTCGACTATGGCTACACCTTC.

With regard to this clone: The sample carries other DNA sequences with the same CDR3. The rearrangement links TRBV28 to TRBJ2-7; the match to TRBD2 covers 7 bases. The CDR3 runs 15 residues. Germline assignment: CDR1 MDHEN and CDR2 SYDVKM. Trimming cost V 2 bases and J 1 base; bases outside gene matches: 5. DNA of the CDR3: TGTGCCAGCAGTTTAGTTGCGGGAGATTCCTACGAGCAGTACTTC. It translates to CASSLVAGDSYEQYF.

V gene TRBV5-4 combines with J gene TRBJ2-3, with D perhaps TRBD1 (5 bases). Germline CDR1 reads SGHNT; CDR2 reads YYREEE (reference sequence). CDR3 length: 16 residues. V gave up 4 bases and J gave up 3 bases, with 18 bases separating them. The CDR3 region is CASSAEPRGRTDTQYF. CDR3 DNA sequence: TGTGCCAGCAGCGCAGAACCAAGGGGTAGGACAGATACGCAGTATTTT.

The V call is TRBV7-6, the J call TRBJ2-5; 11 bases agree with TRBD2. The ends lost 5 bases at V and 5 bases at J; junction bases unmatched: 10. The CDR3 has 16 residues. Germline CDR1 and CDR2: SGHVS and FNYEAQ. As DNA, the CDR3 is TGTGCCAGCAGCCCTTTAGCGGGGGGGCTGGGGGAGACCCAGTACTTC. It codes for CASSPLAGGLGETQYF.

This clone was seen only once. The chain carries TRBV6-1 and TRBJ1-3; TRBD1 matches 7 bases. Germline V gene lookup returns CDR1 MNHNS and CDR2 SASEGT. This CDR3 spans 17 amino acids. Trimming cost V 0 bases and J 3 bases; bases outside gene matches: 8. CDR3 in DNA: TGTGCCAGCAGTGAAGCCCAGACAGGGTATGGTGGAAACACCATATATTTT. Protein: CASSEAQTGYGGNTIYF.

V is TRBV7-6 and J is TRBJ2-5; D call uncertain. V was cut by 6 bases and J by 5 bases, with 10 bases left in between. Germline-derived CDR1 and CDR2 are SGHVS and FNYEAQ. This CDR3 has 12 residues. CDR3: CASRYIGETQYF. The CDR3, as DNA: TGTGCCAGCAGATATATCGGGGAGACCCAGTACTTC.

This chain connects TRBV24-1 to TRBJ2-1; possibly TRBD2 for D (7 bases). Germline V gene data show CDR1 as KGHDR and CDR2 as SFDVKD. CDR3 size: 12 residues. Trimming shortened V by 8 bases and J by 15 bases, and 19 bases separated the two germline ends. The CDR3 DNA is TGTGCCACCACCCGAGGGGGGGGCCGCACGTTCTTC. Its translation: CATTRGGGRTFF.

The rearrangement links TRBV5-1 to TRBJ2-2, with 10 bases lining up with TRBD1. V gave up 3 bases and J gave up 3 bases; unmatched junction bases: 2. CDR3 length equals 15 residues. The germline CDR1 and CDR2 sequences are SGHRS and YFSETQ. CDR3 nucleotides: TGCGCCAGCAGCTGGACAGGGGGGGACACCGGGGAGCTGTTTTTT. Translating it yields CASSWTGGDTGELFF.

The chain carries TRBV6-2 or TRBV6-3 and TRBJ1-4; no reliable D call. V was clipped by 0 bases and J by 2 bases, with 10 bases between them. CDR3 length: 16 amino acids. Germline CDR1 and CDR2: MNHEY and SVGEGT. Here the CDR3 DNA reads TGTGCCAGCAGTTACTCGGGTGGAGGGACTAATGAAAAACTGTTTTTT. It is translated as CASSYSGGGTNEKLFF.

In DNA form, the CDR3 reads TGTGCCACCAGTGTTCATGCGGGGACAGGGGGACCCAGCTCCTACAATGAGCAGTTCTTC. This sequence encodes CATSVHAGTGGPSSYNEQFF. The chain has TRBV24-1 and TRBJ2-1, with 11 bases lining up with TRBD1. The V gene's germline CDR1 is KGHDR and CDR2 SFDVKD. Trimming at V came to 5 bases and at J to 0 bases, leaving 14 bases not matched to a gene. The CDR3 is made up of 20 amino acids.